This entry lists 14 T cell receptor beta chains sequenced from one sample in a study of CD8+ T cells in alopecia areata. RNA extraction was followed by reverse transcription into cDNA, which acted as the sequencing template. The repertoire was sequenced with immunoSEQ multiplex PCR; TCRdb's copy has only in-frame clones and lacks some. This table holds about 180,000 clones, 50% to 75% found once. The sample was CD4+ T cells sorted from blood, taken at week 0. These receptor sequences come from a human donor with alopecia areata.

This clone came up a few times. The V and J genes are TRBV6-5 and TRBJ2-5; unclear D gene. The CDR3 is 12 residues long. Germline CDR1 is MNHEY and CDR2 is SVGAGI. V was pared by 6 bases and J by 1 base, with 6 bases between. This CDR3 reads CASSERQETQYF. CDR3 DNA: TGTGCCAGCAGCGAACGCCAAGAGACCCAGTACTTC.

V is TRBV5-1 and J is TRBJ2-7; D gene ambiguous. Germline CDR1 is SGHRS and CDR2 is YFSETQ. With 4 bases removed from V and 4 bases from J, the gap between germline ends came to 12 bases. This CDR3 is 13 amino acids long. The CDR3: CASSDHKTYEQYF. The DNA of the CDR3 is TGCGCCAGCAGCGATCACAAAACGTACGAGCAGTACTTC.

This sequence joins TRBV30 and TRBJ2-7; D not resolved. V was cut by 0 bases and J by 6 bases, with 21 bases left in between. The CDR3 consists of 16 residues. Per the germline V gene, CDR1 is GTSNPN and CDR2 is SVGIG (reference sequence). The chain's CDR3 is CAWSVQSISLLGEQYF. The CDR3 DNA follows: TGTGCCTGGAGTGTACAGAGTATCAGTCTCCTGGGCGAGCAGTACTTC.

The V and J genes are TRBV2 and TRBJ1-5; D is ambiguous. Germline CDR1 is SNHLY and CDR2 is FYNNEI. CDR3 size: 14 residues. V lost 2 bases to trimming and J lost 0 bases, with 5 bases between them. CDR3 in amino acids: CASSERASNQPQHF. CDR3 DNA: TGTGCCAGCAGTGAACGGGCTAGCAATCAGCCCCAGCATTTT.

The chain has TRBV27 and TRBJ1-5, with a tentative D call TRBD1 (6 bases). Germline V gene sequence: CDR1 MNHEY, CDR2 SMNVEV (reference sequence). V shed 4 bases and J shed 3 bases, with 10 bases lying between them. The CDR3 extends over 14 amino acids. The CDR3 DNA reads as TGTGCCAGCAGTTCCTACAGGGTCAATCAGCCCCAGCATTTT. As protein: CASSSYRVNQPQHF.

The chain is built from TRBV19 and TRBJ1-2, with 8 positions matching TRBD1. The CDR3 is 13 residues long. Per the germline V gene, CDR1 is LNHDA and CDR2 is SQIVND (reference sequence). The V segment lost 6 bases and the J segment 4 bases; nucleotides outside the gene matches: 4. As DNA, the CDR3 is TGTGCCAGTAGAACGGGACAGGTCTATGGCTACACCTTC. It translates to CASRTGQVYGYTF. Full variable domain (rest looked up from reference TRBV19 and TRBJ1-2): DGGITQSPKYLFRKEGQNVTLSCEQNLNHDAMYWYRQDPGQGLRLIYYSQIVNDFQKGDIAEGYSVSREKKESFPLTVTSAQKNPTAFYLCASRTGQVYGYTFGSGTRLTVV.

The chain couples TRBV5-6 to TRBJ1-4; 9 nucleotides line up with TRBD1. With 6 bases clipped from V and 7 bases from J, the junction kept 10 bases outside the gene matches. The CDR3 has 15 amino acids. Germline lookup yields CDR1 SGHDT and CDR2 YYEEEE. CDR3 protein: CASNPKGQGGEKLFF. CDR3 DNA: TGTGCCAGCAACCCCAAGGGACAGGGTGGTGAAAAACTGTTTTTT.

In this sample, this clone turned up a few times. The sample carries other DNA sequences with the same CDR3. The chain links TRBV29-1 to TRBJ1-6; maybe TRBD1 (5 bases). CDR1 and CDR2 from the germline V gene are SQVTM and ANQGSEA. Trimming took off 7 bases at V and 6 bases at J, with 13 bases between the two ends. The length of the CDR3 is 13 residues. The CDR3 reads CSARDRRNSPLHF. The CDR3 DNA is TGCAGCGCCCGGGACCGTCGTAATTCACCCCTCCACTTT.

In its sample, this clone was seen a few times. The chain joins TRBV19 to TRBJ2-2; 9 bases are shared with TRBD1. V was clipped by 6 bases and J by 6 bases; unmatched bases: 8. Germline values: CDR1 LNHDA, CDR2 SQIVND (reference sequence). CDR3 length: 15 amino acids. The CDR3 loop is CASRAQGAKAGELFF. The CDR3 bases are TGTGCCAGTAGGGCACAGGGGGCGAAAGCCGGGGAGCTGTTTTTT.

The J gene is TRBJ1-4, the V gene TRBV29-1, with unresolved D. V was clipped by 4 bases and J by 8 bases, with 17 bases between them. The germline gives CDR1 SQVTM, CDR2 ANQGSEA. The CDR3 loop spans 14 amino acids. CDR3 region: CSVAAARQFEKLFF. The CDR3, as DNA: TGCAGCGTTGCCGCGGCACGGCAGTTCGAAAAACTGTTTTTT.

This chain links TRBV25-1 with TRBJ2-7; the match to TRBD1 covers 10 bases. This CDR3 is built from 15 residues. CDR1 MGHDK and CDR2 SYGVNS come from the germline V gene. The junction had 5 bases not matched to a gene; V was cut back by 3 bases and J by 3 bases. The CDR3 is CASSDRDRGYYEQYF. CDR3 coding DNA: TGTGCCAGCAGTGACCGGGACAGGGGCTACTACGAGCAGTACTTC.

This clone has more than one count but fewer than ten. This chain joins TRBV29-1 and TRBJ2-2; D not resolved. Germline V lookup: CDR1 SQVTM, CDR2 ANQGSEA. The CDR3 runs 14 residues. Trimming took off 1 base at V and 1 base at J, with 7 bases between the two ends. CDR3 in amino acids: CSVEVLRNTGELFF. Written as DNA, the CDR3 is TGCAGCGTTGAAGTTCTCAGGAACACCGGGGAGCTGTTTTTT.

The rearrangement links TRBV29-1 to TRBJ2-1; 10 bases fit TRBD1. Germline-derived CDR1 and CDR2 are SQVTM and ANQGSEA. V was clipped by 6 bases and J by 6 bases; unmatched bases: 8. This CDR3 comprises 14 residues. The CDR3 reads CSVATGTGVNEQFF. The DNA of the CDR3 is TGCAGCGTCGCAACCGGGACAGGGGTCAATGAGCAGTTCTTC.

This clone was found a few times. The J gene is TRBJ1-4, the V gene TRBV30; D uncertain. In germline, CDR1 is GTSNPN, CDR2 SVGIG (reference sequence). V lost 3 bases and J 9 bases, leaving 17 bases between the germline ends. This CDR3 region has 14 residues. The CDR3 nucleotides are TGTGCCTGGAGCGGAGGGTGGACCGAGAAAAAACTGTTTTTT. Translating it yields CAWSGGWTEKKLFF.